Shown below are 19 T cell receptor beta chains from a single sample sequenced in a study of technical replicates of blood from a few donors (dated by TCRdb to the late 2010s). Library method: the immunoSEQ multiplex PCR assay. TCRdb retrieved this table from immuneACCESS and kept in-frame rearrangements only. Not all clones are present; in checked studies, unresolved V genes account for under half, and no reason is known for the remainder. The sample records tens of thousands of clones, roughly 92% of which are singletons. The leading ten clones occupy approximately 0.4% of the sample. Source material: T cells isolated from PBMCs. These receptors were collected from a human donor in good health.

This clone occurred a few times. This chain joins TRBV14 and TRBJ2-7; D might be TRBD2 (6 bases). The CDR3 runs to 13 residues. The V end was cut by 5 bases, the J end by 9 bases, with 17 bases between. Per germline, CDR1 SGHDN and CDR2 FVKESK. CDR3 in amino acids: CASSWDWLSLQYF. The CDR3 coding sequence is TGTGCCAGCAGCTGGGACTGGCTCTCACTGCAGTACTTC.

This chain connects TRBV15 to TRBJ2-7; TRBD2 might be the D (6 bases). The V gene lost 4 bases and the J gene lost 5 bases, with 24 bases spanning the gap. CDR3 length equals 17 residues. Germline-derived CDR1 and CDR2 are LNHNV and YYDKDF (reference sequence). The CDR3 DNA reads as TGTGCCACCAGCATCCCAGGTCCGGGACTCCGGACCCACGAGCAGTACTTC. Protein product: CATSIPGPGLRTHEQYF.

The chain has TRBV5-1 and TRBJ2-7, with D perhaps TRBD1 (6 bases). The germline V and J ends were trimmed by 5 bases and 3 bases, with 15 bases remaining between them. CDR3 length: 14 amino acids. CDR1 is SGHRS, CDR2 YFSETQ, per germline. CDR3 DNA sequence: TGCGCCAGCAGACGGGGACAAGAGCTCTACGAGCAGTACTTC. It translates to CASRRGQELYEQYF.

The V and J genes are TRBV7-6 and TRBJ2-3; 9 bases fit TRBD2. There are 14 residues in the CDR3. V gave up 0 bases and J gave up 5 bases; unmatched junction bases: 0. Germline lookup yields CDR1 SGHVS and CDR2 FNYEAQ. As DNA, the CDR3 is TGTGCCAGCAGCTTAGCAGCGGGGGGAGATACGCAGTATTTT. Its translation: CASSLAAGGDTQYF.

The chain employs TRBV13 and TRBJ1-3, with 12 positions matching TRBD1. V was clipped by 1 base and J by 2 bases; unmatched bases: 6. Germline CDR1 reads PRHDT; CDR2 reads FYEKMQ (reference sequence). CDR3 length: 18 residues. The CDR3 reads CASSLEMGQGATGNTIYF. The CDR3 coding sequence is TGTGCCAGCAGCTTAGAAATGGGACAGGGGGCAACTGGAAACACCATATATTTT.

This clone occurred once. The chain couples TRBV6-4 to TRBJ2-3; perhaps TRBD1 as D (6 bases). The CDR3 length is 15 residues. Between the trimmed V and J ends, which lost 8 bases and 5 bases, there was a span of 20 bases. Germline loops: CDR1 MRHNA, CDR2 SNTAGT. The CDR3 sequence is CASPSDRCQKDTQYF. The DNA of the CDR3 is TGTGCCAGCCCAAGCGACAGGTGCCAAAAAGATACGCAGTATTTT.

The chain couples TRBV2 to TRBJ2-3; possibly TRBD2 for D (7 bases). Germline V gene sequence: CDR1 SNHLY, CDR2 FYNNEI. Trimming removed 9 bases from V and 4 bases from J, with 14 bases in between. This CDR3 has 13 amino acids. CDR3 in amino acids: CARGALASDTQYF. Written as DNA, the CDR3 is TGTGCCAGGGGGGCACTAGCGTCAGATACGCAGTATTTT.

This sequence joins TRBV5-1 and TRBJ1-2, with TRBD1 matching 7 bases. The trim removed 4 bases at V and 6 bases at J, leaving 12 bases unmatched. The CDR3 has 15 residues. Germline V lookup: CDR1 SGHRS, CDR2 YFSETQ. The CDR3 nucleotides read TGCGCCAGCAGCGGCTCCGGGACAGAGGGGCATGGCTACACCTTC. This gives the protein CASSGSGTEGHGYTF.

V usage is TRBV30 and J usage is TRBJ2-4, with 8 nucleotides matching TRBD2. Germline V CDR1 and CDR2: GTSNPN, SVGIG (reference sequence). The ends lost 8 bases at V and 0 bases at J; junction bases unmatched: 18. The CDR3 loop spans 18 amino acids. In DNA form, the CDR3 reads TGTGCCATGAGAGGGGGACTAGGAACGCGGCTAGCCAAAAACATTCAGTACTTC. Amino acids: CAMRGGLGTRLAKNIQYF. The variable domain in full, with the rest retrieved from reference TRBV30 and TRBJ2-4, is SQTIHQWPATLVQPVGSPLSLECTVEGTSNPNLYWYRQAAGRGLQLLFYSVGIGQISSEVPQNLSASRPQDRQFILSSKKLLLSDSGFYLCAMRGGLGTRLAKNIQYFGAGTRLSVL.

The rearrangement links TRBV15 to TRBJ2-5, with TRBD1 matching over 9 bases. There are 16 residues in the CDR3. Germline V gene lookup returns CDR1 LNHNV and CDR2 YYDKDF (reference sequence). V lost 2 bases and J lost 3; bases outside the gene matches: 7. CDR3 coding DNA: TGTGCCACCAGCAGACCCAACAGGGGGCCAAAAGAGACCCAGTACTTC. Amino acids: CATSRPNRGPKETQYF.

This clone was picked up a small number of times. The chain uses TRBV19 and TRBJ2-1; 7 nucleotides line up with TRBD1. In germline, CDR1 is LNHDA, CDR2 SQIVND (reference sequence). The CDR3 covers 15 residues. The V segment lost 3 bases and the J segment 1 base; nucleotides outside the gene matches: 3. DNA of the CDR3: TGTGCCAGTAGTATGGGGACAGCGTCCTACAATGAGCAGTTCTTC. It specifies CASSMGTASYNEQFF.

This chain links TRBV6-5 with TRBJ2-7; 7 bases are shared with TRBD2. This CDR3 has 12 residues. V lost 8 bases and J lost 4; bases outside the gene matches: 5. Germline CDR1 MNHEY, CDR2 SVGAGI. Written as DNA, the CDR3 is TGTGCCAGCTCGGGGGGTGGATACGAGCAGTACTTC. It encodes CASSGGGYEQYF.

The chain is built from TRBV18 and TRBJ2-7; tentatively, D is TRBD2 (6 bases). Deletions cut 3 bases from V and 3 bases from J, with 9 bases between. This CDR3 contains 13 residues. The germline V gene encodes CDR1 KGHSH and CDR2 LQKENI. The DNA of the CDR3 is TGTGCCAGCTCACCCAGACTAGACTACGAGCAGTACTTC. Translation gives CASSPRLDYEQYF.

This clone was detected only once. The J gene is TRBJ2-3, the V gene TRBV5-1; D is possibly TRBD1 (8 bases). CDR1 and CDR2 from the germline V gene are SGHRS and YFSETQ. The CDR3 has 15 amino acids. Trimming stripped 0 bases from V and 3 bases from J, with 11 bases between. The CDR3 sequence: CASSLEQGGTDTQYF. DNA for the CDR3: TGCGCCAGCAGCTTGGAACAGGGGGGGACAGATACGCAGTATTTT.

V usage is TRBV19 and J usage is TRBJ2-3; D is unclear. The V end lost 3 bases, the J end lost 4 bases, and 14 bases lay between the germline ends. Germline values: CDR1 LNHDA, CDR2 SQIVND (reference sequence). The CDR3 loop spans 15 amino acids. The CDR3 sequence is CASSIESNSPDTQYF. The CDR3 DNA reads TGTGCCAGTAGTATCGAATCCAACAGCCCAGATACGCAGTATTTT.

This clone was found once. The V call is TRBV4-1, the J call TRBJ2-2; the match to TRBD2 covers 9 bases. Germline V lookup: CDR1 MGHRA, CDR2 YSYEKL. The CDR3 contains 15 residues. Germline trimming cut 1 base from V and 13 bases from J; bases unmatched to any gene: 10. Here the CDR3 reads CASSQGAGGLLALFF. The DNA of the CDR3 is TGCGCCAGCAGCCAAGGAGCGGGAGGATTACTGGCGCTGTTTTTT.

J is TRBJ1-1 and V is TRBV7-8; TRBD1 might be the D (5 bases). Germline CDR1 reads SGHVS; CDR2 reads FQNEAQ. The CDR3 length is 15 residues. Deletions cut 2 bases from V and 1 base from J, with 11 bases between. The CDR3 DNA reads TGTGCCAGCAGCTTAAGGGGAGGGCGGAACACTGAAGCTTTCTTT. This translates into CASSLRGGRNTEAFF.

This clone appeared once. This rearrangement joins TRBV6-4 to TRBJ2-7; the D gene is possibly TRBD1 (6 bases). The CDR3 is 13 residues long. Germline CDR1 reads MRHNA; CDR2 reads SNTAGT. With 11 bases removed from V and 0 bases from J, the gap between germline ends came to 14 bases. CDR3 loop: CAVKQGTSYEQYF. The CDR3 coding sequence is TGTGCCGTGAAACAGGGTACCTCCTACGAGCAGTACTTC.

V usage is TRBV5-1 and J usage is TRBJ2-2; weak D call: TRBD2 (5 bases). Germline lookup yields CDR1 SGHRS and CDR2 YFSETQ. This CDR3 has 16 amino acids. Trimming removed 4 bases from V and 2 bases from J, with 15 bases in between. In nucleotides, the CDR3 is TGCGCCAGCAGCCTCTTACTAGGCTCTAACACCGGGGAGCTGTTTTTT. Residues: CASSLLLGSNTGELFF.